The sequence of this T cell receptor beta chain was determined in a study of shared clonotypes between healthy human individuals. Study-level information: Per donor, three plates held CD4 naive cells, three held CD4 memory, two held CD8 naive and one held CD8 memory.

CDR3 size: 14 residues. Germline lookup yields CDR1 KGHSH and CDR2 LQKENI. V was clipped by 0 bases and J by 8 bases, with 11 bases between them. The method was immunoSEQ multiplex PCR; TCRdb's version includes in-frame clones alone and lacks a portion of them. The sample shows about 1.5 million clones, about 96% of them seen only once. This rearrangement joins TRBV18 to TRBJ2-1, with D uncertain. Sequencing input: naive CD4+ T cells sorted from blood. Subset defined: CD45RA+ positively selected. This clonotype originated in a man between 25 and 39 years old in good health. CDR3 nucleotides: TGTGCCAGCTCACCACCGGCAGACCCAGATGAGCAGTTCTTC. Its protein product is CASSPPADPDEQFF.